This T cell receptor beta chain came from a study of CD8 T cells in ankylosing spondylitis. Trimming pared 6 bases from V and 2 bases from J, leaving 16 bases between. This CDR3 has 15 amino acids. The germline gives CDR1 MDHEN, CDR2 SYDVKM. This clonotype was counted between two and nine times. TCRdb ran MiXCR on the 5' RACE reads and lists one entry per CDR3 protein. This table holds hundreds of thousands of distinct CDR3 sequences, 20% to 25% found once. The gene calls are TRBV28 and TRBJ2-5; the D gene could be TRBD1 or TRBD2 (5 bases each). The TCR comes from a male donor with ankylosing spondylitis or in good health (not recorded which). Sequenced input: blood, either unsorted or a sorted T cell fraction (not recorded which). CDR3 sequence (DNA): TGTGCCAGCAGGCTGGGACGATTCAATCAAGAGACCCAGTACTTC. Its protein product is CASRLGRFNQETQYF.